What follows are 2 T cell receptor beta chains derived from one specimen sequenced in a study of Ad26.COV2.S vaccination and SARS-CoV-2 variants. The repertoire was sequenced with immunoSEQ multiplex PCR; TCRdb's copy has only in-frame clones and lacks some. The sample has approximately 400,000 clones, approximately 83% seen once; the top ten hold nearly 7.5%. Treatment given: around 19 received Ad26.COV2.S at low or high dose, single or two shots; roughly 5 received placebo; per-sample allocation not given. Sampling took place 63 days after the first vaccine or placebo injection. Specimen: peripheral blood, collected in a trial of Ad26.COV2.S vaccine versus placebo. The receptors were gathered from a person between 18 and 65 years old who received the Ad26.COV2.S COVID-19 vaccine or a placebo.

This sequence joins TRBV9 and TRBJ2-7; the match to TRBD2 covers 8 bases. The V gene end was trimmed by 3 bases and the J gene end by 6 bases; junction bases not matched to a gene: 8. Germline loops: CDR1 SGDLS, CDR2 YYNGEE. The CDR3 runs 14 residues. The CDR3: CASSDQSGGSEQYF. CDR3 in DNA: TGTGCCAGCAGCGATCAATCGGGAGGGAGCGAGCAGTACTTC.

CDR3 protein: CASSQGLADEQFF. The CDR3 nucleotides read TGTGCCAGCAGCCAAGGACTAGCTGATGAGCAGTTCTTC. J is TRBJ2-1 and V is TRBV4-2; TRBD2 matches at 7 bases. The CDR3 extends over 13 amino acids. V gave up 1 base and J gave up 8 bases; unmatched junction bases: 2. Germline CDR1 LGHNA, CDR2 YNFKEQ.